This T cell receptor (beta chain) was sequenced for a study of regulatory T cells in long-lasting Graves disease. Overall study: Those with persistent Graves' disease had received antithyroid drugs for over 5 years with positive TSH receptor antibodies. Study-level points and caveats: Between persistent patients, roughly 2,600 public clonotypes were shared, exceeding the 800 to 1,000 shared between new patients. When disease was persistent, TRBV28, TRBJ1-2 and TRBJ2-5 were the favored segments.

Comment on this clonotype: Its target is not known.

CDR3 length equals 14 residues. Germline V gene sequence: CDR1 SGDLS, CDR2 YYNGEE. V was pared by 0 bases and J by 7 bases, with 1 base of the junction left unmatched. As for time point: persistent/refractory GD, antithyroid drugs over 5 years with positive TRAb. Researchers made the TCR library from RNA that was extracted from PBMCs. Graves' disease diagnosis was established per American Thyroid Association guidelines. CDR3-region Arm-PCR and iRepertoire HTBI primers produced the TCR beta libraries. TCRdb re-called the multiplex PCR reads with MiXCR, one entry per CDR3 protein. The table has 310,000 or so distinct CDR3 sequences, 20% seen once.

The sequences come from peripheral blood mononuclear cells (PBMCs), collected when the disease was refractory, from a patient treated with antithyroid drugs. The J gene is TRBJ2-7, the V gene TRBV9, with 13 bases that match TRBD2. The TCR comes from a female donor with Graves disease. The CDR3 nucleotides are TGTGCCAGCAGCGTAGGGACTAGCGGGGGTGAGCAGTACTTC. Translation gives CASSVGTSGGEQYF.